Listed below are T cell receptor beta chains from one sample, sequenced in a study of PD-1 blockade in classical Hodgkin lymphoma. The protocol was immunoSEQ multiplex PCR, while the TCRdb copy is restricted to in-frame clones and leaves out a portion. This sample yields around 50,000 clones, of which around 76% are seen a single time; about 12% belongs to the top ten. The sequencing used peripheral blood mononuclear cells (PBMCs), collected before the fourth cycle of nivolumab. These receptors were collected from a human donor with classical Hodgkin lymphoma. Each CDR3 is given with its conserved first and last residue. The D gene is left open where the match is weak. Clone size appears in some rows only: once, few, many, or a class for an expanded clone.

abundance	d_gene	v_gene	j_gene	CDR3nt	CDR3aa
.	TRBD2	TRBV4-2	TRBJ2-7	TGTGCCAGCAGCCAAGAAACTAGCGGCTCCTACGAGCAGTACTTC	CASSQETSGSYEQYF
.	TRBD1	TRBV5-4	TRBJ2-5	TGTGCCAGCAGCGTGTCAAAAACCAACAGGGGGCAAGAGACCCAGTACTTC	CASSVSKTNRGQETQYF
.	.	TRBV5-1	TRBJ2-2	TGCGCCAGCAGCTTGGGACTAGCGAACACCGGGGAGCTGTTTTTT	CASSLGLANTGELFF
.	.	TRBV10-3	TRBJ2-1	TGTGCCATCAGTGACGGGTTAACCTCCTACAATGAGCAGTTCTTC	CAISDGLTSYNEQFF
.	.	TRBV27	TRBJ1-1	TGTGCCAGCAGGGTAAATCGACAGAACACTGAAGCTTTCTTT	CASRVNRQNTEAFF
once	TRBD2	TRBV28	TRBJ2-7	TGTGCCAGCAGTTCTGGCGGGAGCCTATCCTACGAGCAGTACTTC	CASSSGGSLSYEQYF
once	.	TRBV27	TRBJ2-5	TGTGCCAGCAGTTTATCCCCTGACAGGTACCAAGAGACCCAGTACTTC	CASSLSPDRYQETQYF
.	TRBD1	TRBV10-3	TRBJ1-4	TGTGCCATCAGTGAGCGGAGGGGACAGGGGGTTGATGAAAAACTGTTTTTT	CAISERRGQGVDEKLFF
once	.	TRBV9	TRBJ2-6	TGTGCCAGCAGCGTAGGCCCGGGATATACCTCTGGGGCCAACGTCCTGACTTTC	CASSVGPGYTSGANVLTF
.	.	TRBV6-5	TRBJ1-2	TGTGCCAGCAGCCTTTGGAGTAACTATGGCTACACCTTC	CASSLWSNYGYTF
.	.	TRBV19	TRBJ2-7	TGTGCCAGTAGCATCGGACACCCCGAATCCTACGAGCAGTACTTC	CASSIGHPESYEQYF
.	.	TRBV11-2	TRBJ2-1	TGTGCCAGCAGCCCCCTTAGGTGGGACCCCTCGAATGAGCAGTTCTTC	CASSPLRWDPSNEQFF
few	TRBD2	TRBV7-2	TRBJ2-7	TGTGCCAGCAGCTTGGGTAGCGGGAGGACAGCCGACGAGCAGTACTTC	CASSLGSGRTADEQYF
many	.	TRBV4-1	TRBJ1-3	TGCGCCAGCAGTCCCCCCCTCCGCGGGAACACCATATATTTT	CASSPPLRGNTIYF
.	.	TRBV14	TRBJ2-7	TGTGCCAGCAGCCAACGAGGAGCGCGGTGGGGCGAGCAGTACTTC	CASSQRGARWGEQYF
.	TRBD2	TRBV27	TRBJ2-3	TGTGCCAGCACAAGTCTCGGGACTAGCGGGAGAGTCACAGATACGCAGTATTTT	CASTSLGTSGRVTDTQYF
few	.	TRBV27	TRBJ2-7	TGTGCCAGCAGTTTATCGGGCCTCAGGACCTACGAGCAGTACTTC	CASSLSGLRTYEQYF
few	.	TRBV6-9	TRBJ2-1	TGTGCCAGCAGTTACGTGGGGAATGAGCAGTTCTTC	CASSYVGNEQFF
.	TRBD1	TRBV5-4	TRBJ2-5	TGTGCCAGCAGCCGAGGACAGGGCGAGGATCAAGAGACCCAGTACTTC	CASSRGQGEDQETQYF
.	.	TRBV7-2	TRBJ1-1	TGTGCCAGCAGCCCCTACGCGGGGCGTAACACTGAAGCTTTCTTT	CASSPYAGRNTEAFF
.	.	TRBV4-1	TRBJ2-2	TGCGCCAGCAGCCAAGGAGGGCCCCTGGTAATGACCGGGGAGCTGTTTTTT	CASSQGGPLVMTGELFF
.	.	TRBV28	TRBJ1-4	TGTGCCAGCAGTGCGGCAGGTGGTGCAACTAATGAAAAACTGTTTTTT	CASSAAGGATNEKLFF
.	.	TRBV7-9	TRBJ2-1	TGTGCCAGCAGCTCTACTAGCCCCCATGAGCAGTTCTTC	CASSSTSPHEQFF
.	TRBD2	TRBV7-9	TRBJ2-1	TGTGCCAGCAGCTTAGAACTAGCGATTTACAATGAGCAGTTCTTC	CASSLELAIYNEQFF
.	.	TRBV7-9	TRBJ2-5	TGTGCCAGCAGCTTAAGCCAGGGGTACCAAGAGACCCAGTACTTC	CASSLSQGYQETQYF
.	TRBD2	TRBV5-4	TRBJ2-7	TGTGCCAGCAGCCGTGGACTAGCCTACGAGCAGTACTTC	CASSRGLAYEQYF
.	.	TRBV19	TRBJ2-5	TGTGCCAGTAGGGCCGCATCGGGAAGGGAGACCCAGTACTTC	CASRAASGRETQYF
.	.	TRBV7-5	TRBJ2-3	TGTGCCAGCAGCTTAGGTAGTGGGAGAACAGATACGCAGTATTTT	CASSLGSGRTDTQYF
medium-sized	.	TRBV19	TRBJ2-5	TGTGCCAGTAGTATAGACTTTCAAGAGACCCAGTACTTC	CASSIDFQETQYF
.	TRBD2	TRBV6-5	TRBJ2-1	TGTGCCAGCAGAGGGAGGGCCATCTACAATGAGCAGTTCTTC	CASRGRAIYNEQFF
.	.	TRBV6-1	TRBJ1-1	TGTGCCACCAATAGACAGTTGAACACTGAAGCTTTCTTT	CATNRQLNTEAFF
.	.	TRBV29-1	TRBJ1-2	TGCAGCGTTCAAGATTTCCGTGAGAGTGGCTACACCTTC	CSVQDFRESGYTF
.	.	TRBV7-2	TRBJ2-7	TGTGCCAGCAGCTTCGGACTCATCTACGAGCAGTACTTC	CASSFGLIYEQYF
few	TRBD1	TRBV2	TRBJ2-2	TGTGCCAGCAGTGAAAGTAGTGGACAGGGGTTGAAACCCGGGGAGCTGTTTTTT	CASSESSGQGLKPGELFF
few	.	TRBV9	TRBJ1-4	TGTGCCAGCAGCGTCTCGCCCTTTGGGCAGGGCCGTTATGAAAAACTGTTTTTT	CASSVSPFGQGRYEKLFF
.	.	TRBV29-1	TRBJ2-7	TGCAGCGCCCGGGACGGCGCCTACGAGCAGTACTTC	CSARDGAYEQYF
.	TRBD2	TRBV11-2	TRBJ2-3	TGTGCCAGCAGCTTAGGCGGGAGTAGGTATACGCAGTATTTT	CASSLGGSRYTQYF
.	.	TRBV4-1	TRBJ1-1	TGCGCCAGCAGCCTCCGTTCCCAGGCAGGGAGGACTGAAGCTTTCTTT	CASSLRSQAGRTEAFF
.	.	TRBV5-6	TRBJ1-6	TGTGCCAGCAGCTTGGGGTCCCGGGGGGCAGGTCGTAATTCACCCCTCCACTTT	CASSLGSRGAGRNSPLHF
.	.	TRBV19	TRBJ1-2	TGTGCCAGTAGTATAAGGGGGGGTACGGCGTCCAGCTATGGCTACACCTTC	CASSIRGGTASSYGYTF
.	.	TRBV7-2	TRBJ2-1	TGTGCCAGCAGCTGGGGGTCCGGGACACGTCAATACAATGAGCAGTTCTTC	CASSWGSGTRQYNEQFF
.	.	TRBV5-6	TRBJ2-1	TGTGCCAGCAGCGACGGGTTACGCCTCAATGAGCAGTTCTTC	CASSDGLRLNEQFF
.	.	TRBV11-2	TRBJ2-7	TGTGCCAGCAGCTTAATCCGACAGAGCTCCTACGAGCAGTACTTC	CASSLIRQSSYEQYF
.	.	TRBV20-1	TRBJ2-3	TGCAGTGCTAGAACAGATACGCAGTATTTT	CSARTDTQYF
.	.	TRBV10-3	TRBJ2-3	TGTGCCAGCAGTGACTCGGGGAGTTCAGATACGCAGTATTTT	CASSDSGSSDTQYF
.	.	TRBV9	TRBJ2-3	TGTGCCAGCAGCATAATGGGACTCCTCACAGATACGCAGTATTTT	CASSIMGLLTDTQYF
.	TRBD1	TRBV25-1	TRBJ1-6	TGTGCCAGCAGCCCATTGACAGGGGATAATTCACCCCTCCACTTT	CASSPLTGDNSPLHF
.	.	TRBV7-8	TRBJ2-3	TGTGCCAGCAGCTCCCTGGGCGGATACACAGATACGCAGTATTTT	CASSSLGGYTDTQYF
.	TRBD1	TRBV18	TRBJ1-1	TGTGCCAGCTCACACGGGACAGGGAGAAACACTGAAGCTTTCTTT	CASSHGTGRNTEAFF
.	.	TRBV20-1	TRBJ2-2	TGCAGTGCTAGCGCGACCGGGGAGCTGTTTTTT	CSASATGELFF
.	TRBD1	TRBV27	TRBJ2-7	TGTGCCGGCAGTCCTGGGACAGGGCGCTACGAGCAGTACTTC	CAGSPGTGRYEQYF
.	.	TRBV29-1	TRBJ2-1	TGCAGCGTTGCCCCCATCCATGAGCAGTTCTTC	CSVAPIHEQFF
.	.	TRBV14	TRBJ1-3	TGTGCCAGCAGCCCGTCTGGGGGAGCCTCTGGAAACACCATATATTTT	CASSPSGGASGNTIYF
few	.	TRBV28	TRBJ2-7	TGTGCCCACGCTAGTTGGGTGGTACCCTACGAGCAGTACTTC	CAHASWVVPYEQYF